Following are 26 T cell receptor beta chains from one sample sequenced in a study of siplizumab effects on memory and regulatory T cells. This table comes from immunoSEQ multiplex PCR, and its TCRdb copy is limited to in-frame clones, with some not included. The table lists roughly 68,000 clones, roughly 96% of them singletons. The sequenced sample consisted of naive CD8+ T cells sorted from blood. The source is a human donor in good health.

The chain employs TRBV11-2 and TRBJ2-5; D call uncertain. The length of the CDR3 is 14 residues. Germline V gene lookup returns CDR1 SGHAT and CDR2 FQNNGV. The V and J ends lost 1 base and 5 bases respectively, with 11 bases between them. The CDR3 protein is CASSLGTHLETQYF. Written as DNA, the CDR3 is TGTGCCAGCAGCTTAGGGACCCACCTGGAGACCCAGTACTTC.

J is TRBJ2-3 and V is TRBV4-1; no firm D call. Trimming took off 4 bases at V and 2 bases at J, with 7 bases between the two ends. The CDR3 runs 13 residues. In germline, CDR1 is MGHRA, CDR2 YSYEKL. This CDR3 reads CASSRWNTDTQYF. In DNA form, the CDR3 reads TGCGCCAGCAGCCGCTGGAACACAGATACGCAGTATTTT.

The chain joins TRBV7-2 to TRBJ2-7; D is perhaps TRBD2 (5 bases). CDR3 length: 15 amino acids. The V gene lost 2 bases and the J gene lost 4 bases, with 15 bases spanning the gap. Looked up from germline, CDR1 is SGHTA and CDR2 is FQGNSA. This chain's CDR3 is CASSLLRNGVYEQYF. As DNA, the CDR3 is TGTGCCAGCAGCTTACTCCGGAACGGGGTTTACGAGCAGTACTTC.

This clone appeared a few times. The chain recombines TRBV9 with TRBJ1-1, with TRBD1 as a possible D gene (6 bases). Trimming took 3 bases from V and 0 from J, leaving 15 bases between them. Germline CDR1 and CDR2: SGDLS and YYNGEE. CDR3 length: 16 amino acids. The CDR3: CASSGGTQLMNTEAFF. Written as DNA, the CDR3 is TGTGCCAGCAGCGGCGGGACACAACTGATGAACACTGAAGCTTTCTTT.

The chain links TRBV6-6 to TRBJ2-7; 9 bases fit TRBD1. The junction had 1 base not matched to a gene; V was cut back by 5 bases and J by 2 bases. Germline lookup yields CDR1 MNHNY and CDR2 SVGAGI (reference sequence). This CDR3 spans 13 amino acids. CDR3 nucleotide sequence: TGTGCCAGCAGTGGGACAGGGACCTACGAGCAGTACTTC. Residues: CASSGTGTYEQYF.

This chain joins TRBV25-1 and TRBJ2-2; tentatively, D is TRBD2 (6 bases). The CDR3 covers 15 residues. The germline CDR1 and CDR2 sequences are MGHDK and SYGVNS. V lost 3 bases to trimming and J lost 4 bases, with 12 bases between them. CDR3 nucleotide sequence: TGTGCCAGCAGTGAGGTGGGGGGTAGCACCGGGGAGCTGTTTTTT. It specifies CASSEVGGSTGELFF.

This clone was seen a single time. CDR3 coding DNA: TGTGCCTGGAGTGTACTGGGGGGGCTCGACTATGGCTACACCTTC. This translates into CAWSVLGGLDYGYTF. The chain recombines TRBV30 with TRBJ1-2, with D possibly TRBD1 on 6 matching bases. Trimming shortened V by 0 bases and J by 3 bases, and 14 bases separated the two germline ends. The CDR3 sequence is 15 residues long. Germline V gene sequence: CDR1 GTSNPN, CDR2 SVGIG (reference sequence).

J is TRBJ1-1 and V is TRBV29-1; D remains ambiguous. Trimming shortened V by 0 bases and J by 6 bases, and 14 bases separated the two germline ends. The CDR3 extends over 14 amino acids. The germline V gene encodes CDR1 SQVTM and CDR2 ANQGSEA. The CDR3 spells CSVEDEERLPEAFF. CDR3 DNA sequence: TGCAGCGTTGAAGACGAGGAAAGGTTGCCTGAAGCTTTCTTT.

This chain joins TRBV7-9 and TRBJ1-1; TRBD1 agrees at 8 bases. This CDR3 region has 15 residues. Germline V gives CDR1 SEHNR, CDR2 FQNEAQ (reference sequence). The V segment lost 4 bases and the J segment 3 bases; nucleotides outside the gene matches: 7. Here the CDR3 DNA reads TGTGCCAGCAGCTCTAGCCTGACAGGGGACACTGAAGCTTTCTTT. Residues: CASSSSLTGDTEAFF.

The V gene is TRBV27, the J gene TRBJ1-2, with no clear D. V lost 5 bases and J lost 3, with 13 bases in between. CDR1 and CDR2 (germline): MNHEY, SMNVEV (reference sequence). The CDR3 is made up of 14 amino acids. CDR3 nucleotide sequence: TGTGCCAGCAGTCCTCGGGGAAGCTACTATGGCTACACCTTC. Residues: CASSPRGSYYGYTF.

The V call is TRBV10-2, the J call TRBJ2-7; tentative D call: TRBD2 (6 bases). This CDR3 is built from 15 residues. Germline lookup yields CDR1 WSHSY and CDR2 SAAADI. Trimming removed 4 bases at V and 1 base at J, with 14 bases between. This chain's CDR3 is CASSVNARGSYEQYF. The CDR3 coding sequence is TGCGCCAGCAGTGTCAATGCGCGGGGTTCCTACGAGCAGTACTTC.

The chain couples TRBV19 to TRBJ1-2; tentatively, D is TRBD1 (5 bases). CDR1 is LNHDA and CDR2 is SQIVND in the germline V gene (reference sequence). The V gene lost 3 bases and the J gene lost 6 bases, with 17 bases spanning the gap. This CDR3 is built from 15 residues. DNA of the CDR3: TGTGCCAGTAGTATCATCTACGACTCGGGGGATGGCTACACCTTC. Amino acids: CASSIIYDSGDGYTF.

The V gene is TRBV9, the J gene TRBJ2-5, with 7 nucleotides matching TRBD1. The CDR3 runs 14 residues. Germline CDR1 SGDLS, CDR2 YYNGEE. After removal of 0 bases from V and 2 bases from J, the junction contained 1 base not matched to a gene. The CDR3 DNA reads as TGTGCCAGCAGCGTAGGCAGGGGGCAAGAGACCCAGTACTTC. Amino acids: CASSVGRGQETQYF.

This CDR3 is CATSRNRGLPSGNTIYF. CDR3 sequence (DNA): TGTGCCACCAGCAGAAATCGGGGGCTGCCCTCTGGAAACACCATATATTTT. The chain combines TRBV15 with TRBJ1-3; weak D call: TRBD1 (6 bases). V was shortened by 2 bases and J by 0 bases, with 14 bases between the two germline ends. Per germline, CDR1 LNHNV and CDR2 YYDKDF (reference sequence). The CDR3 spans 17 residues.

The chain recombines TRBV19 with TRBJ2-3; D remains unclear. Between the trimmed V and J ends, which lost 3 bases and 5 bases, there was a span of 15 bases. The germline CDR1 and CDR2 sequences are LNHDA and SQIVND (reference sequence). This CDR3 region has 15 residues. CDR3 coding DNA: TGTGCCAGTAGTATGAAACCCGCCGGTGGAGATACGCAGTATTTT. This sequence encodes CASSMKPAGGDTQYF.

The chain carries TRBV9 and TRBJ2-1; either TRBD1 or TRBD2 may supply D (5 bases each). The CDR3 extends over 13 amino acids. CDR1 is SGDLS and CDR2 is YYNGEE in the germline V gene. V was clipped by 5 bases and J by 10 bases, with 16 bases between them. Written as DNA, the CDR3 is TGTGCCAGCAGTGGGACCACCCCAAGGGAGCAGTTCTTC. It translates to CASSGTTPREQFF.

The rearrangement links TRBV11-2 to TRBJ1-2; D gene unclear. Trimming took 4 bases from V and 4 from J, leaving 4 bases between them. Germline CDR1 is SGHAT and CDR2 is FQNNGV. The length of the CDR3 is 11 residues. In DNA form, the CDR3 reads TGTGCCAGCAGCTCAGCCTATGGCTACACCTTC. Translation gives CASSSAYGYTF.

V gene TRBV2 combines with J gene TRBJ2-3; no firm D call. This CDR3 has 17 amino acids. CDR1 and CDR2 from the germline V gene are SNHLY and FYNNEI. The germline V and J ends were trimmed by 2 bases and 2 bases, with 17 bases remaining between them. CDR3 DNA: TGTGCCAGCAGTGAACGCCAAACACCGGGTTCCACAGATACGCAGTATTTT. Its translation is CASSERQTPGSTDTQYF.

The count of this clone is one. The chain links TRBV29-1 to TRBJ2-7; TRBD2 matches 14 bases. Germline CDR1 is SQVTM and CDR2 is ANQGSEA. CDR3 size: 15 residues. V gave up 7 bases and J gave up 4 bases; unmatched junction bases: 9. CDR3 sequence reads: CSGLSTSGGVYEQYF. In DNA, the CDR3 is TGCAGCGGGCTTTCGACTAGCGGGGGGGTTTACGAGCAGTACTTC.

This sequence joins TRBV6-1 and TRBJ1-2, with D unresolved. This CDR3 is built from 15 residues. Germline V gene data show CDR1 as MNHNS and CDR2 as SASEGT. With 1 base removed from V and 3 bases from J, the gap between germline ends came to 12 bases. The CDR3 nucleotides read TGTGCCAGCAGTGAAGGATCGGCAGGCTACTATGGCTACACCTTC. Translation: CASSEGSAGYYGYTF.

V is TRBV5-4 and J is TRBJ2-7; 10 bases agree with TRBD1. The CDR3 is 16 residues long. Germline V gene lookup returns CDR1 SGHNT and CDR2 YYREEE (reference sequence). The junction had 10 bases not matched to a gene; V was cut back by 4 bases and J by 3 bases. The chain's CDR3 is CASSLWSGQGFYEQYF. The CDR3 coding sequence is TGTGCCAGCAGCCTATGGTCGGGACAGGGGTTCTACGAGCAGTACTTC. Filled out from reference TRBV5-4 and TRBJ2-7, the complete variable domain reads ETGVTQSPTHLIKTRGQQVTLRCSSQSGHNTVSWYQQALGQGPQFIFQYYREEENGRGNFPPRFSGLQFPNYSSELNVNALELDDSALYLCASSLWSGQGFYEQYFGPGTRLTVT.

This clone was seen only once. The chain carries TRBV7-2 and TRBJ1-1; possible D gene TRBD1, 5 bases. The CDR3 has 18 residues. Germline CDR1 is SGHTA and CDR2 is FQGNSA. Trimming pared 1 base from V and 4 bases from J, leaving 22 bases between. The CDR3 loop is CASSLVFGATGTGTEAFF. In DNA, the CDR3 is TGTGCCAGCAGCTTAGTTTTCGGTGCGACTGGGACGGGCACTGAAGCTTTCTTT.

This chain joins TRBV15 and TRBJ2-7; possible D gene TRBD2, 7 bases. CDR3 length: 15 residues. In germline, CDR1 is LNHNV, CDR2 YYDKDF (reference sequence). V was pared by 9 bases and J by 4 bases, with 22 bases between. For the CDR3, the DNA is TGTGCCACGGCCGGGAGGACAGTGACTTTATACGAGCAGTACTTC. It encodes CATAGRTVTLYEQYF.

For this clone: An end of the junction does not agree with germline; a read error may underlie this. This sequence joins TRBV28 and TRBJ1-1, with TRBD1 identical over 10 bases. CDR3 length equals 14 residues. From germline, CDR1 is MDHEN and CDR2 SYDVKM. CDR3 amino acids: CASSRDRGVTEAFF. CDR3 bases: TGTGCCAGCTCCAGGGACAGGGGAGTCACTGAGGCTTTCTTT.

This clone was seen just once. This chain links TRBV28 with TRBJ2-7; D is unresolved. Trimming left V 8 bases short and J 2 bases short, with 7 bases between. The CDR3 has 11 residues. Germline values: CDR1 MDHEN, CDR2 SYDVKM. This CDR3 reads CASRWAYEQYF. The CDR3 coding sequence is TGTGCCAGCCGCTGGGCCTACGAGCAGTACTTC.

The chain carries TRBV19 and TRBJ1-1, with 10 bases lining up with TRBD1. Germline V gives CDR1 LNHDA, CDR2 SQIVND (reference sequence). V was pared by 10 bases and J by 4 bases, with 3 bases of the junction left unmatched. CDR3 length: 12 residues. CDR3 residues: CATGQGGTEAFF. The DNA for the CDR3 is TGTGCCACCGGACAGGGGGGCACTGAAGCTTTCTTT.